A single sample gave rise to the 21 T cell receptor beta chains below, sequenced in a study of blood T cell repertoires in COVID-19. Sequenced by immunoSEQ multiplex PCR; TCRdb stores in-frame clones only, minus some. The repertoire holds around 280,000 clones, with approximately 83% as singletons. Sequencing was performed on peripheral blood. The origin of the receptors is a woman aged 25 to 39 who had recovered from COVID-19.

This clone came up a few times. This rearrangement joins TRBV18 to TRBJ1-1; TRBD1 might be the D (6 bases). V lost 2 bases to trimming and J lost 6 bases, with 19 bases between them. CDR1 and CDR2 from the germline V gene are KGHSH and LQKENI. The CDR3 sequence is 16 residues long. The CDR3 sequence is CASSPYAGVELAEAFF. The CDR3 nucleotides are TGTGCCAGCTCACCATATGCAGGGGTCGAGTTAGCTGAAGCTTTCTTT.

The chain links TRBV7-2 to TRBJ1-1; D perhaps matches TRBD1 (6 bases). The germline CDR1 and CDR2 sequences are SGHTA and FQGNSA. CDR3 length equals 14 residues. Trimming stripped 4 bases from V and 2 bases from J, with 11 bases between. CDR3 DNA: TGTGCCAGCAGCTACAGGGTAGTCAACACTGAAGCTTTCTTT. Its protein is CASSYRVVNTEAFF.

This chain connects TRBV27 to TRBJ2-3, with a tentative D call TRBD1 (6 bases). The CDR3 consists of 13 residues. V lost 7 bases, J lost 2 bases, and 10 bases lay in between. The germline V gene has CDR1 MNHEY and CDR2 SMNVEV (reference sequence). In DNA form, the CDR3 reads TGTGCCAGCAAGGGACACACCACAGATACGCAGTATTTT. Translating it yields CASKGHTTDTQYF.

The gene calls are TRBV4-1 and TRBJ2-1; TRBD2 might be the D (6 bases). Trimming removed 0 bases at V and 2 bases at J, with 11 bases between. The length of the CDR3 is 16 residues. Per the germline V gene, CDR1 is MGHRA and CDR2 is YSYEKL. The CDR3 nucleotides are TGCGCCAGCAGCCAAGATAAGGGCGGGGCCTACAATGAGCAGTTCTTC. Translated, it gives CASSQDKGGAYNEQFF.

In its sample, this clone was seen once. The chain links TRBV10-2 to TRBJ1-2; D might be TRBD1 (6 bases). CDR1 and CDR2 (germline): WSHSY, SAAADI. This CDR3 spans 16 amino acids. With 3 bases removed from V and 7 bases from J, the gap between germline ends came to 21 bases. CDR3: CASSDPGSTGWGGYTF. As DNA, the CDR3 is TGCGCCAGCAGTGACCCGGGCAGTACAGGGTGGGGTGGCTACACCTTC.

This clone turned up a few times. At the DNA level, this CDR3 is encoded by other sequences in the same sample as well. V is TRBV3-1 (or the pseudogene TRBV3-2) and J is TRBJ1-3, with a tentative D call TRBD1 (5 bases). The length of the CDR3 is 14 residues. Germline V gene sequence: CDR1 LGHDT, CDR2 YNNKEL (reference sequence). V was cut by 4 bases and J by 4 bases, with 11 bases left in between. In DNA, the CDR3 is TGTGCCAGCAGCCCCACAGGATCGGGAAACACCATATATTTT. Its translation: CASSPTGSGNTIYF.

The chain links TRBV28 to TRBJ2-5; 11 bases agree with TRBD2. V was clipped by 5 bases and J by 5 bases; unmatched bases: 10. The germline CDR1 and CDR2 sequences are MDHEN and SYDVKM. The CDR3 is 16 amino acids. CDR3 amino acids: CASSTASGGPGETQYF. Written as DNA, the CDR3 is TGTGCCAGCAGTACGGCTAGCGGGGGGCCGGGGGAGACCCAGTACTTC.

This rearrangement joins TRBV27 to TRBJ2-7, with D maybe TRBD1 (5 bases). This CDR3 spans 14 amino acids. Trimming took off 2 bases at V and 5 bases at J, with 13 bases between the two ends. CDR1 and CDR2 (germline): MNHEY, SMNVEV (reference sequence). DNA for the CDR3: TGTGCCAGCAGTTTAATCCAGGGTAACAACGAGCAGTACTTC. This codes for CASSLIQGNNEQYF.

This clone has more than one count but fewer than ten. V and J are TRBV7-2 and TRBJ2-7, with D unclear. Germline CDR1 SGHTA, CDR2 FQGNSA. The CDR3 has 13 amino acids. The V end was cut by 5 bases, the J end by 9 bases, with 17 bases between. The CDR3 DNA reads TGTGCCAGCAGCCCCCTGAACTGGTCGGGGCAGTACTTC. It encodes CASSPLNWSGQYF.

As to this clone: The sample contains more than one DNA sequence encoding this CDR3. The chain uses TRBV6-4 and TRBJ2-1, with D possibly matching TRBD2 (6 bases). V lost 0 bases and J 0 bases, leaving 6 bases between the germline ends. The germline gives CDR1 MRHNA, CDR2 SNTAGT. The CDR3 has 15 residues. The CDR3 loop reads CASSDSSGSYNEQFF. In DNA, the CDR3 is TGTGCCAGCAGTGACTCTAGCGGCTCCTACAATGAGCAGTTCTTC.

The chain combines TRBV30 with TRBJ2-7; possible D gene TRBD2, 6 bases. Looked up from germline, CDR1 is GTSNPN and CDR2 is SVGIG (reference sequence). The CDR3 consists of 14 residues. Trimming removed 2 bases from V and 3 bases from J, with 14 bases in between. In nucleotides, the CDR3 is TGTGCCTGGAGTCCAATGGTGGGGGGCTACGAGCAGTACTTC. This translates into CAWSPMVGGYEQYF.

This clone has just a few counts. The rearrangement joins TRBV29-1 to TRBJ2-2; 7 bases are shared with TRBD1. The germline V gene encodes CDR1 SQVTM and CDR2 ANQGSEA. Losses at the gene ends were 5 bases for V and 0 bases for J; bases not matched to a gene: 3. CDR3 length: 14 residues. The CDR3 region has the DNA TGCAGCGTTTCCGGGACAGCGAACACCGGGGAGCTGTTTTTT. It yields the protein CSVSGTANTGELFF.

The chain couples TRBV7-4 to TRBJ1-5; the D gene is possibly TRBD1 (5 bases). Trimming removed 5 bases at V and 3 bases at J, with 11 bases between. Per the germline V gene, CDR1 is SGHVT and CDR2 is SQSDAQ. The CDR3 covers 14 residues. CDR3 protein: CASSRGGYNQPQHF. The CDR3 coding sequence is TGTGCCAGCAGCCGGGGGGGATACAATCAGCCCCAGCATTTT.

The chain combines TRBV5-8 with TRBJ2-7; 9 bases are shared with TRBD1. V was clipped by 6 bases and J by 3 bases; unmatched bases: 7. Germline V CDR1 and CDR2: SGHTS, YDEGEE. CDR3 length equals 14 residues. CDR3 DNA: TGTGCCAGCACCAATGGACAGGGGAGCTACGAGCAGTACTTC. Amino acids: CASTNGQGSYEQYF.

The chain combines TRBV7-9 with TRBJ1-4; possibly TRBD1 for D (5 bases). The CDR3 is 13 residues long. Germline loops: CDR1 SEHNR, CDR2 FQNEAQ (reference sequence). V was pared by 4 bases and J by 5 bases, with 8 bases between. The CDR3 here is CASSSGLNEKLFF. CDR3 nucleotides: TGTGCCAGCAGCTCAGGGCTCAATGAAAAACTGTTTTTT.

In this sample, this clone turned up once. The chain uses TRBV18 and TRBJ2-7; tentatively, D is TRBD1 (7 bases). From germline, CDR1 is KGHSH and CDR2 LQKENI. This CDR3 region has 16 residues. Between the trimmed V and J ends, which lost 3 bases and 5 bases, there was a span of 20 bases. The DNA for the CDR3 is TGTGCCAGCTCACCTGAAGGGGGCGCGGGGTTCCACGAGCAGTACTTC. Its protein product is CASSPEGGAGFHEQYF.

J is TRBJ1-1 and V is TRBV9, with 7 bases identical to TRBD1. V shed 3 bases and J 1 base; nucleotides not matched to a gene: 3. The CDR3 loop spans 14 amino acids. The V gene's germline CDR1 is SGDLS and CDR2 YYNGEE. In nucleotides, the CDR3 is TGTGCCAGCAGCGGGGGACAGAAGAACACTGAAGCTTTCTTT. It specifies CASSGGQKNTEAFF.

The chain links TRBV19 to TRBJ1-1; D might be TRBD1 (5 bases). Trimming removed 1 base from V and 6 bases from J, with 12 bases in between. CDR3 length equals 14 residues. Germline V gene lookup returns CDR1 LNHDA and CDR2 SQIVND (reference sequence). The CDR3 coding sequence is TGTGCCAGTAGTATAGGGGGCTTAACGGCTGAAGCTTTCTTT. This translates into CASSIGGLTAEAFF.

CDR3 in amino acids: CASSDSQMTGLSDNEQFF. CDR3 DNA: TGTGCCAGCAGCGACAGCCAGATGACAGGGCTTTCTGACAATGAGCAGTTCTTC. This chain links TRBV9 with TRBJ2-1; TRBD1 matches at 7 bases. The germline V gene has CDR1 SGDLS and CDR2 YYNGEE. Trimming cost V 3 bases and J 5 bases; bases outside gene matches: 17. The CDR3 sequence is 18 residues long.

The V and J genes are TRBV19 and TRBJ2-6; maybe TRBD2 (6 bases). Trimming stripped 5 bases from V and 2 bases from J, with 10 bases between. Germline CDR1 and CDR2: LNHDA and SQIVND (reference sequence). CDR3 size: 15 residues. CDR3 loop: CASSWTGAGANVLTF. CDR3 nucleotide sequence: TGTGCCAGTAGTTGGACGGGGGCTGGGGCCAACGTCCTGACTTTC.

This clone was counted only a few times. The V call is TRBV4-3, the J call TRBJ1-5; D remains unclear. Germline CDR1 is LGHNA and CDR2 is YSLEER. The V end lost 1 base, the J end lost 7 bases, and 8 bases lay between the germline ends. The CDR3 covers 13 residues. CDR3 in amino acids: CASSQGEAQPQHF. The CDR3 DNA reads TGCGCCAGCAGCCAAGGGGAGGCCCAGCCCCAGCATTTT.